One T cell receptor beta chain is described in this entry. A junction end diverges from the germline sequence, so it may reflect a read error. This entry comes from a study of blood T cells in healthy people across ages. A second PCR, run for about 6 to 11 cycles, used a sample-barcoded 5' primer plus a J-beta primer mix. TCRdb re-called the 5' RACE reads through MiXCR, storing one row per CDR3 protein. The data contain 600,000 to 800,000 distinct CDR3 sequences, 40% to 65% of them seen just once; the ten biggest clones take up approximately 12%. Germline-derived CDR1 and CDR2 are MNHEY and SMNVEV (reference sequence). The CDR3 is 14 amino acids.

The chain recombines TRBV27 with TRBJ1-2; TRBD1 might be the D (5 bases). What was sequenced was blood. The clonotype comes from an elderly woman in good health. The DNA for the CDR3 is TGTGCCAGCAGTTCCTCAAAGGGGCGATATGGCAACACCTTC. Amino acid sequence: CASSSSKGRYGNTF.